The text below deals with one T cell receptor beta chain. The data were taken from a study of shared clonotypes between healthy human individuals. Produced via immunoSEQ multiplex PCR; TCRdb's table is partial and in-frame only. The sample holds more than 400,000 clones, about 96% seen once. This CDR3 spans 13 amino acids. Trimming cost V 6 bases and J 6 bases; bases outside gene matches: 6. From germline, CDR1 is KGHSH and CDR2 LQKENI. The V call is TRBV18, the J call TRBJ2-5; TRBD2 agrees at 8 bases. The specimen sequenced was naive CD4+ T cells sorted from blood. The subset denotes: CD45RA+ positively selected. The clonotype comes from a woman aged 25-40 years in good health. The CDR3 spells CASSQGLVKTQYF. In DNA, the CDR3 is TGTGCCAGCTCCCAGGGACTAGTGAAGACCCAGTACTTC.